The sequence of this T cell receptor beta chain was determined in a study of cytomegalovirus exposure and HLA in healthy donors. General study results and limits: Reportedly, diagnosis of cytomegalovirus status by the classifier showed high specificity and sensitivity.

Concerning this clone: What it binds is not known.

60 Vbeta and 13 Jbeta primers were used in PCR. Measured with immunoSEQ multiplex PCR; TCRdb has only the in-frame clones, and not every one. This table holds 200,000 to 250,000 clones, around four fifths found once. Specimen: PBMCs. The source is a woman aged 35 to 49 in good health and CMV-seronegative.

CDR3 nucleotide sequence: TGTGCCAGCAGCGCGCGGGGAGAGACCCAGTACTTC. This translates into CASSARGETQYF. The chain uses TRBV9 and TRBJ2-5; TRBD2 is a possible D gene (6 bases). The V gene lost 3 bases and the J gene lost 4 bases, with 7 bases spanning the gap. Germline lookup yields CDR1 SGDLS and CDR2 YYNGEE. The length of the CDR3 is 12 residues.